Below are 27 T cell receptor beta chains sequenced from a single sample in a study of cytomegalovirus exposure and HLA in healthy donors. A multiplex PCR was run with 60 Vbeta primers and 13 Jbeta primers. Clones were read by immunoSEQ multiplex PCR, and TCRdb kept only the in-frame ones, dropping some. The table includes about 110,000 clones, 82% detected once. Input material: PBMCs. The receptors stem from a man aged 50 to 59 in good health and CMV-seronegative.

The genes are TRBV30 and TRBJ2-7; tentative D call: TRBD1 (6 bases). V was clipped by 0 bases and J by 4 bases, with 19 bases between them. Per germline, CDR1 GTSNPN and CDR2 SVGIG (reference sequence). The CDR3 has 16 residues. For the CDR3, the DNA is TGTGCCTGGAGTGTACCGCCAACAGGGCCTAGGTACGAGCAGTACTTC. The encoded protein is CAWSVPPTGPRYEQYF.

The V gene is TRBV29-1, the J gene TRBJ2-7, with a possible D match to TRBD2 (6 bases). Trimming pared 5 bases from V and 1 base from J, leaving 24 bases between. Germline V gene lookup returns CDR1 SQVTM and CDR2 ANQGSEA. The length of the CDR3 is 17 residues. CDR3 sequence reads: CSVPVTPRGKRSYEQYV. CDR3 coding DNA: TGCAGCGTTCCCGTCACCCCCCGGGGGAAGAGGTCCTACGAGCAGTACGTC.

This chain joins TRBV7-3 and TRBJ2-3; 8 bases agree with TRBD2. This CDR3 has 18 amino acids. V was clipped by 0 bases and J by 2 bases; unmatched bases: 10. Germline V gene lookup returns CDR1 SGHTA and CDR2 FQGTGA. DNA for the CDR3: TGTGCCAGCAGCTTAACGGGGGTTAGCGGGGCCTTCACAGATACGCAGTATTTT. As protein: CASSLTGVSGAFTDTQYF.

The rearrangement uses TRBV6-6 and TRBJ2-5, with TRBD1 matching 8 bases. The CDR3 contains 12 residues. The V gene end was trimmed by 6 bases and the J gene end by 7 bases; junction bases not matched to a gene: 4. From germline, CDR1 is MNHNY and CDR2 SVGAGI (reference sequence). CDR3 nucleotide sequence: TGTGCCAGCAGGGCAGGGGGCGGGACCCAGTACTTC. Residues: CASRAGGGTQYF.

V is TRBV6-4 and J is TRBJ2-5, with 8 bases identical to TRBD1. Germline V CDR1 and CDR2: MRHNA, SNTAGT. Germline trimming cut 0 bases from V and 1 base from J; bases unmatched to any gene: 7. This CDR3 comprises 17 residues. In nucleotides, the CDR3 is TGTGCCAGCAGTGACTCTCCGGACAGGGCCCCCCAAGAGACCCAGTACTTC. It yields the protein CASSDSPDRAPQETQYF.

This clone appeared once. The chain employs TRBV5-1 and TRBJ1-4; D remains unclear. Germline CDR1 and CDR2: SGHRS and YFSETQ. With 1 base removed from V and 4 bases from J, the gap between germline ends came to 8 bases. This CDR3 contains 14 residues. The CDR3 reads CASSLQAINEKLFF. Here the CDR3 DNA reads TGCGCCAGCAGCTTGCAAGCTATTAATGAAAAACTGTTTTTT.

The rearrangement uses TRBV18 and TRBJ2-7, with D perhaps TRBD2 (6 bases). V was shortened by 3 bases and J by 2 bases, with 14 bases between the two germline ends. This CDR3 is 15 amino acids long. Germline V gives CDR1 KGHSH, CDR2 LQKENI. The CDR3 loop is CASSPSGGRAYEQYV. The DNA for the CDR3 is TGTGCCAGCTCACCGTCCGGGGGTAGGGCCTACGAGCAGTACGTC.

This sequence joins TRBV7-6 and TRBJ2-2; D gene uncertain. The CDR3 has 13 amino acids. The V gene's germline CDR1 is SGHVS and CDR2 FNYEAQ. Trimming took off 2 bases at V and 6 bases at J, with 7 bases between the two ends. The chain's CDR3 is CASSLNTAGELFF. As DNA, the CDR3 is TGTGCCAGCAGCTTAAATACGGCCGGGGAGCTGTTTTTT.

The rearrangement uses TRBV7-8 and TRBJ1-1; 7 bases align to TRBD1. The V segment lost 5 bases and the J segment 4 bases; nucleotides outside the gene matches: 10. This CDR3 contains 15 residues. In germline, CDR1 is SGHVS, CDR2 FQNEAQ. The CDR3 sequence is CASSLTTGFRTEAFF. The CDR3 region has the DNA TGTGCCAGCAGCCTCACGACAGGGTTTCGCACTGAAGCTTTCTTT.

CDR3 region: CASSNGGGVLFF. The DNA of the CDR3 is TGTGCCAGCAGCAATGGAGGGGGCGTGCTGTTTTTT. The chain uses TRBV7-6 and TRBJ2-2; TRBD1 is a possible D gene (7 bases). V was shortened by 5 bases and J by 13 bases, with 14 bases between the two germline ends. This CDR3 has 12 residues. Germline CDR1 and CDR2: SGHVS and FNYEAQ.

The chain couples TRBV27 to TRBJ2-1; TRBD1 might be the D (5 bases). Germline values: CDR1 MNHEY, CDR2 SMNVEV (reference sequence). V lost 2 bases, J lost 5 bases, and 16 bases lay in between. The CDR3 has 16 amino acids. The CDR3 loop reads CASSLPYRNGHNEQFF. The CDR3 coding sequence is TGTGCCAGCAGTTTACCCTACAGGAATGGACACAATGAGCAGTTCTTC.

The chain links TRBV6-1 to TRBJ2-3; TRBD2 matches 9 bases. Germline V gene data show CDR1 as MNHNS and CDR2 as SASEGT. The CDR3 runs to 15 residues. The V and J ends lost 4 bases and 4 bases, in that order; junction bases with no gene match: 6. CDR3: CASSVQAGGPDTQYF. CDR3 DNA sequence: TGTGCCAGCAGTGTTCAAGCGGGGGGACCAGATACGCAGTATTTT.

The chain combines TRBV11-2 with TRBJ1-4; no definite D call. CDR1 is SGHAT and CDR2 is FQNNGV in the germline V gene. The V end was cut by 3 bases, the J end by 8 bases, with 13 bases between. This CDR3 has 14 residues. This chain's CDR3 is CASSFNPSGEKLFF. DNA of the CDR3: TGTGCCAGCAGCTTCAACCCCTCGGGGGAAAAACTGTTTTTT.

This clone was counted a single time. The CDR3 region has the DNA TGTGCCAGCAGCCCCTTGGGGGGGCACACTGAAGCTTTCTTT. Its protein is CASSPLGGHTEAFF. This chain links TRBV7-3 with TRBJ1-1, with D perhaps matching TRBD1 (6 bases). The germline V and J ends were trimmed by 5 bases and 3 bases, with 13 bases remaining between them. The CDR3 is 14 residues long. Germline V gene data show CDR1 as SGHTA and CDR2 as FQGTGA.

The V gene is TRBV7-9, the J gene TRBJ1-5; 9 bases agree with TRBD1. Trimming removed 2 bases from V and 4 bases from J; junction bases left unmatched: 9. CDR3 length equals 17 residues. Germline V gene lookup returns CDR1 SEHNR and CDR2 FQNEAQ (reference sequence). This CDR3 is CASSLTTGGAWNQPQHF. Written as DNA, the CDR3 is TGTGCCAGCAGCTTAACTACAGGGGGCGCCTGGAATCAGCCCCAGCATTTT.

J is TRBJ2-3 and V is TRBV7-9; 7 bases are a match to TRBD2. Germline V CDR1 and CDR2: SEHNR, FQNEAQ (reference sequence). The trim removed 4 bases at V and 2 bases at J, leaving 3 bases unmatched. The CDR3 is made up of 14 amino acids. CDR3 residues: CASSSGGNTDTQYF. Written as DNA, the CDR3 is TGTGCCAGCAGCTCCGGGGGGAACACAGATACGCAGTATTTT.

The CDR3 protein is CASSPSGTGQETQYF. CDR3 nucleotide sequence: TGTGCCAGCTCACCTTCCGGGACAGGCCAAGAGACCCAGTACTTC. The chain combines TRBV18 with TRBJ2-5; 8 bases are shared with TRBD1. The CDR3 has 15 residues. Germline lookup yields CDR1 KGHSH and CDR2 LQKENI. Losses at the gene ends were 3 bases for V and 1 base for J; bases not matched to a gene: 4.

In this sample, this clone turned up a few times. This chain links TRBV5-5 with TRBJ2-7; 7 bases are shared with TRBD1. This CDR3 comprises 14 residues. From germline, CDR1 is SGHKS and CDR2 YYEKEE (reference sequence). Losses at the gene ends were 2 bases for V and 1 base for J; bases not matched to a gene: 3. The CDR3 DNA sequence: TGTGCCAGCAGCTTCGGGGACAGATCCTACGAGCAGTACGTC. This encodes CASSFGDRSYEQYV.

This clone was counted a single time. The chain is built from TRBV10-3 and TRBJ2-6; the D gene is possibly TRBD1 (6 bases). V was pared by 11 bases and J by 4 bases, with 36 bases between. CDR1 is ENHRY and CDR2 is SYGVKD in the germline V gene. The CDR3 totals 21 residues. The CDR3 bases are TGTGCCCTCAACCGGCTTCAATGGGGAGACAGGCCCTTGAGGGGGGCCAACGTCCTGACTTTC. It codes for CALNRLQWGDRPLRGANVLTF.

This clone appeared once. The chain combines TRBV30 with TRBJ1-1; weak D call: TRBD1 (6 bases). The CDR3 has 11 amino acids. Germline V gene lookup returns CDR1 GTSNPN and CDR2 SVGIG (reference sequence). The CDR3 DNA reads TGTGCATTGGGACAACACACTGAAGCTTTCTTT. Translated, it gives CALGQHTEAFF.

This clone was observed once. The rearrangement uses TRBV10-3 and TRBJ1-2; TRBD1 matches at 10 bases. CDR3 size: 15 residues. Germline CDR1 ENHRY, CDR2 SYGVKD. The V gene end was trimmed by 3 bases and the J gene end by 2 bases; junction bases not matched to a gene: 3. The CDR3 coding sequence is TGTGCCATCAGTGAATTGGACAGGGGGAACTATGGCTACACCTTC. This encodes CAISELDRGNYGYTF.

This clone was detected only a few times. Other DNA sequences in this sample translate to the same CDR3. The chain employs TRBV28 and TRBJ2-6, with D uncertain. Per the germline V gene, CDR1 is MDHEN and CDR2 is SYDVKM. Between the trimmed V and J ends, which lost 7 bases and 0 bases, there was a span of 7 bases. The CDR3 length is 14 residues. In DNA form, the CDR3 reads TGTGCCAGCACCCTGAGCTCTGGGGCCAACGTCCTGACTTTC. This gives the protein CASTLSSGANVLTF.

The CDR3 sequence: CASSPAGVSTDTQYF. Here the CDR3 DNA reads TGTGCCAGCAGCCCTGCGGGGGTAAGCACAGATACGCAGTATTTT. This chain joins TRBV5-4 and TRBJ2-3, with 7 bases aligning to TRBD2. Per germline, CDR1 SGHNT and CDR2 YYREEE (reference sequence). The CDR3 loop spans 15 amino acids. V lost 4 bases, J lost 0 bases, and 5 bases stayed unmatched.

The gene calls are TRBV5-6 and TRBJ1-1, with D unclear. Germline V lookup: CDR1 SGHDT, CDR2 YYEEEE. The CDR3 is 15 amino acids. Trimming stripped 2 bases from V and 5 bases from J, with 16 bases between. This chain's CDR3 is CASSLEAEDWTEAFF. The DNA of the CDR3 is TGTGCCAGCAGCTTAGAGGCAGAAGATTGGACTGAAGCTTTCTTT. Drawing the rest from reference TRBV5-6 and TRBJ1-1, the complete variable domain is DAGVTQSPTHLIKTRGQQVTLRCSPKSGHDTVSWYQQALGQGPQFIFQYYEEEERQRGNFPDRFSGHQFPNYSSELNVNALLLGDSALYLCASSLEAEDWTEAFFGQGTRLTVV.

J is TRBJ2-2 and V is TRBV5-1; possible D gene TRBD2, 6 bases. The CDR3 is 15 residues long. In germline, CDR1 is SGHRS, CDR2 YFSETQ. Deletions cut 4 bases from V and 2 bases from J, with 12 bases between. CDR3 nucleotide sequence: TGCGCCAGCAGCGGCGGGGCTTTAAACACCGGGGAGCTGTTTTTT. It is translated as CASSGGALNTGELFF.

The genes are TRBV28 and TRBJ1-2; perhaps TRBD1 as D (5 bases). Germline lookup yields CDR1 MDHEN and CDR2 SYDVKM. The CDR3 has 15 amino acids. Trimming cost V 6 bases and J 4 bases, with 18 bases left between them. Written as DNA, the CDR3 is TGTGCCAGCAGCAATCGGCAGGGAGGGCTCTATGGCTACACCTTC. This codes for CASSNRQGGLYGYTF.

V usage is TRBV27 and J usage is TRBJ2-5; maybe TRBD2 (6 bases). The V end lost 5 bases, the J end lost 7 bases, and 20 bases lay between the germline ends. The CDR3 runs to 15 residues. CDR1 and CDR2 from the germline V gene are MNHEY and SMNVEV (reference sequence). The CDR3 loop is CASSQLTAGKGTQYF. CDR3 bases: TGTGCCAGCAGTCAGCTGACGGCGGGAAAAGGGACCCAGTACTTC.